The clone carrying this TCR beta chain was picked up one time. Assay: immunoSEQ multiplex PCR; the TCRdb copy retains only in-frame clones and omits some. The table lists approximately 160,000 clones, roughly 82% of them singletons. These data originate in a study of blood T cell repertoires in COVID-19. Overall study: COVID-19 samples from acute and convalescent phases originated in the United States, Italy and Spain. Sample material is recorded as cDNA or gDNA derived from T cells, B-cell-depleted T cells, or PBMCs.

This CDR3 comprises 17 residues. V lost 9 bases to trimming and J lost 6 bases; unmatched junction nucleotides: 20. Germline CDR1 reads ENHRY; CDR2 reads SYGVKD. The sequencing sample was made of peripheral blood. V is TRBV10-3 and J is TRBJ2-7; 10 positions match TRBD2. This clonotype was obtained from a woman aged 45 to 65 in a cohort sampled during active or convalescent COVID-19. The CDR3 DNA sequence: TGTGCCATTGGGGAGCGGGGGGGGAGTGTCACCACCGGCGAGCAGTACTTC. Translation gives CAIGERGGSVTTGEQYF.